This T cell receptor (beta chain) was identified during a study of shared clonotypes between healthy human individuals. The repertoire was sequenced with immunoSEQ multiplex PCR; TCRdb's copy has only in-frame clones and lacks some. The data contain approximately 2.5 million clones, over 85% of them singletons. The germline V gene encodes CDR1 SGHNT and CDR2 YYREEE (reference sequence). This CDR3 contains 16 residues. Trimming pared 5 bases from V and 0 bases from J, leaving 12 bases between. The receptor comes from a man aged 18 to 30 in good health. The chain employs TRBV5-4 and TRBJ2-6; either TRBD1 or TRBD2 may fit D (5 bases each). Material: naive CD4+ T cells sorted from blood. The subset was: CD45RA+ positively selected. The CDR3 sequence is CASSYGTDSGANVLTF. CDR3 in DNA: TGTGCCAGCAGTTACGGGACGGACTCTGGGGCCAACGTCCTGACTTTC.